The present T cell receptor (beta chain) was sequenced within a study of T cell clonality in common variable immunodeficiency. Broader study findings: CVID subjects showed higher TCRbeta clonality than healthy controls. T cell subpopulation sequencing would be needed to explain CVID clonality. Fewer deletions and N-nucleotide insertions were reportedly seen in common variable immunodeficiency TCR beta sequences.

The CVID group had around 16 females and 25 to 30 males, mean age around 40. Most patients and controls had Caucasian heritage. The assay was immunoSEQ multiplex PCR, and TCRdb's table has in-frame clones only and misses some. Observed in the sample are some 16,000 clones, none of them singletons. This clone was seen repeatedly, ten times or more. What it binds is not known. Sequencing ends 3 residues short of the CDR3 end; the germline J gene provides the rest. Germline CDR1 and CDR2: GTSNPN and SVGIG (reference sequence). This CDR3 spans 14 amino acids. V lost 1 base to trimming and J lost 8 bases, with 15 bases between them.

Sequencing input: peripheral blood mononuclear cells. This receptor was obtained from a human donor with common variable immunodeficiency. This rearrangement joins TRBV30 to TRBJ2-1; no reliable D call. The sequenced part of the CDR3 DNA is TGTGCCTGGAGTGAGGGCAGCTTCCGCGATGAG. Amino acids: CAWSEGSFRDE. In full, the CDR3 reads CAWSEGSFRDEQFF.